This T cell receptor beta chain was profiled in a study of CXCR3-negative and CXCR3-positive naive CD8 T cells. The libraries of TRB cDNA were prepared using 5' RACE with UMI labels. Reanalyzing the 5' RACE reads, TCRdb keeps one entry per CDR3 protein, without DNA. The sample shows approximately 5,000 distinct CDR3 sequences, and 2.5% to 3.5% sits with its ten largest clones. Germline CDR1 SGHVS, CDR2 FQNEAQ. This CDR3 region has 18 residues. The TCR originated in a human donor in good health. Some clones in this sample may be carry-over from other donors' samples. The rearrangement links TRBV7-8 to TRBJ1-5; TCRdb returns TRBD1, unconfirmable since there is no DNA. Specimen: naive CXCR3- CD8+ T cells from blood. The subset here: CD45RO-CCR7+CD27+CD95- naive CD8+ T cells lacking CXCR3 (TNR3-). The CDR3 region is CASSLTGQGGIANQPQHF.